What follows describes a single TCR beta chain. What it recognizes is unknown. Per the authors' pipeline: ImmunoSEQ yielded junction-only sequences lacking quality scores, so filtering differed. The assay was immunoSEQ multiplex PCR, and TCRdb's table has in-frame clones only and misses some. The DNA was the basis for D and trimming; V, J and clone size are from that table. The sample lists some 200,000 clones; 60% to 70% were seen once. The data were taken from a study of shared clonotypes between healthy human individuals. Overall study findings and caveats: In having few donors, the study represented limited genetic and exposure-history diversity.

In germline, CDR1 is SGHTA, CDR2 FQGNSA. V lost 2 bases, J lost 4 bases, and 17 bases lay in between. The CDR3 extends over 16 amino acids. The J gene is TRBJ1-1, the V gene TRBV7-2; D not certain. The origin of this receptor is a man aged 30 to 45 in good health. The specimen was memory CD4+ T cells sorted from blood. The subset denotes: CD45RA-negative fraction. CDR3 DNA: TGTGCCAGCAGCTTATTGATGGGGAGCCCGGGCACTGAAGCTTTCTTT. Its translation: CASSLLMGSPGTEAFF.